This entry lists 6 T cell receptor beta chains sequenced from one sample in a study of shared clonotypes between healthy human individuals. TCRdb's table, derived via immunoSEQ multiplex PCR, lists solely in-frame clones and lacks some. Found here are about 960,000 clones, approximately 76% of them singletons; the top ten hold around 1.4%. The source material was memory CD4+ T cells sorted from blood. Regarding subset: CD45RA-negative fraction. The receptors were gathered from a man aged 18 to 35 in good health.

The chain carries TRBV10-3 and TRBJ1-2, with TRBD1 matching over 9 bases. Germline V gene sequence: CDR1 ENHRY, CDR2 SYGVKD. The V and J ends lost 4 bases and 7 bases, in that order; junction bases with no gene match: 4. The CDR3 consists of 13 residues. CDR3 nucleotides: TGTGCCATCAGTGGGGGACAGGGAAGTGGCTACACCTTC. This codes for CAISGGQGSGYTF.

V usage is TRBV5-4 and J usage is TRBJ1-6; unclear D gene. The CDR3 totals 14 residues. Germline V gene sequence: CDR1 SGHNT, CDR2 YYREEE (reference sequence). V was shortened by 4 bases and J by 16 bases, with 21 bases between the two germline ends. The CDR3 DNA reads TGTGCCAGCAGCCAGGAGGGAACTTGGAGGGTTCTCCACTTT. Its protein is CASSQEGTWRVLHF.

J is TRBJ1-2 and V is TRBV7-9, with D maybe TRBD1 (6 bases). V lost 5 bases to trimming and J lost 8 bases, with 15 bases between them. This CDR3 comprises 13 residues. Germline assignment: CDR1 SEHNR and CDR2 FQNEAQ (reference sequence). The CDR3 coding sequence is TGTGCCAGCAGCCCCCTTGGGGGGCTCGGCTACACCTTC. Amino acid sequence: CASSPLGGLGYTF.

The count of this clone is one. This sequence joins TRBV7-6 and TRBJ1-6; D not certain. CDR1 and CDR2 from the germline V gene are SGHVS and FNYEAQ. V lost 2 bases to trimming and J lost 1 base, with 6 bases between them. The CDR3 has 15 amino acids. The CDR3 reads CASSLMDSYNSPLHF. The DNA for the CDR3 is TGTGCCAGCAGCTTAATGGATTCCTATAATTCACCCCTCCACTTT.

The genes are TRBV28 and TRBJ2-5; tentatively, D is TRBD1 (5 bases). Germline CDR1 is MDHEN and CDR2 is SYDVKM. This CDR3 region has 16 residues. V gave up 4 bases and J gave up 2 bases, with 17 bases separating them. In DNA, the CDR3 is TGTGCCAGCAGTTATACCTATTTAGACAGACAAGAGACCCAGTACTTC. This encodes CASSYTYLDRQETQYF.

This chain links TRBV7-9 with TRBJ1-1; D is possibly TRBD1 (5 bases). The CDR3 covers 14 residues. Germline V lookup: CDR1 SEHNR, CDR2 FQNEAQ (reference sequence). Trimming took off 4 bases at V and 0 bases at J, with 9 bases between the two ends. This CDR3 is CASSYAGVNTEAFF. CDR3 bases: TGTGCCAGCAGCTATGCGGGGGTGAACACTGAAGCTTTCTTT.